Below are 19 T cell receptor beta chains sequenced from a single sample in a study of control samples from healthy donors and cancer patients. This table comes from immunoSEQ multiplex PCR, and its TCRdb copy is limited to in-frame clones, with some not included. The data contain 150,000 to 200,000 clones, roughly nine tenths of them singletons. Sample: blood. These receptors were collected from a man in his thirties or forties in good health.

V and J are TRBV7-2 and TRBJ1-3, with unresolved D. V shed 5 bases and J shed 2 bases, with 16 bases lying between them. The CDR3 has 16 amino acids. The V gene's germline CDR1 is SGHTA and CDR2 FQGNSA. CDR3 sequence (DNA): TGTGCCAGCAGCATGGCGGGTCCCGGAACTGGAAACACCATATATTTT. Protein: CASSMAGPGTGNTIYF. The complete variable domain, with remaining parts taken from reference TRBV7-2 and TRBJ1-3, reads GAGVSQSPSNKVTEKGKDVELRCDPISGHTALYWYRQSLGQGLEFLIYFQGNSAPDKSGLPSDRFSAERTGGSVSTLTIQRTQQEDSAVYLCASSMAGPGTGNTIYFGEGSWLTVV.

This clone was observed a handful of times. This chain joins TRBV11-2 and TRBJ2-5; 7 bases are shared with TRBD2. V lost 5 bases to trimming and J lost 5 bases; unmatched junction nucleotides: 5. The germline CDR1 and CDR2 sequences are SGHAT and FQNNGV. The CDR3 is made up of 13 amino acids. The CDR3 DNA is TGTGCCAGCAGCGCGCGGGGGAAGGAGACCCAGTACTTC. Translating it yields CASSARGKETQYF.

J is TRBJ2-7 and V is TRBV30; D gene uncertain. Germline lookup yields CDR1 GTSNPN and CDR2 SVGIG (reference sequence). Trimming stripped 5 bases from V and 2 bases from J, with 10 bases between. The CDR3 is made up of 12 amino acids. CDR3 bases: TGTGCCTGGGCCCCGGTTGCCTACGAGCAGTACTTC. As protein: CAWAPVAYEQYF.

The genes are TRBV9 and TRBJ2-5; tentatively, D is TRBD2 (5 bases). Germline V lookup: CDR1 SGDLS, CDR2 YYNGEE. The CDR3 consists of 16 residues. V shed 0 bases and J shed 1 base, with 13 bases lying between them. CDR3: CASSVVPGLFQETQYF. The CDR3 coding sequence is TGTGCCAGCAGCGTAGTCCCCGGACTCTTCCAAGAGACCCAGTACTTC.

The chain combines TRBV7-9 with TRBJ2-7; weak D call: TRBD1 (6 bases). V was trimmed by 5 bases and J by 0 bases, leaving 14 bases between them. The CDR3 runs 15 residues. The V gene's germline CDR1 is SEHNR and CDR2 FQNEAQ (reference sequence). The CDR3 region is CASSKRQESSYEQYF. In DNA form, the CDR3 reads TGTGCCAGCAGCAAGAGACAGGAAAGCTCCTACGAGCAGTACTTC.

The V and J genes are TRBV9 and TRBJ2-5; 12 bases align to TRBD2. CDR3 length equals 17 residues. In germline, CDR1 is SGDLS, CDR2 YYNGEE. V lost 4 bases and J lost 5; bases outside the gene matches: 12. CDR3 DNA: TGTGCCAGCAGCAGGGGGACTAGCGGGCATTCCCAGGAGACCCAGTACTTC. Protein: CASSRGTSGHSQETQYF.

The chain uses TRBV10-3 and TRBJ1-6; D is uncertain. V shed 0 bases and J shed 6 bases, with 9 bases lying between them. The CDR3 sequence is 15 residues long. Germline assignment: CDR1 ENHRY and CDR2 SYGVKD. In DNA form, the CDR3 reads TGTGCCATCAGTGAGTCCGGCCGAATTAATTCACCCCTCCACTTT. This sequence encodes CAISESGRINSPLHF.

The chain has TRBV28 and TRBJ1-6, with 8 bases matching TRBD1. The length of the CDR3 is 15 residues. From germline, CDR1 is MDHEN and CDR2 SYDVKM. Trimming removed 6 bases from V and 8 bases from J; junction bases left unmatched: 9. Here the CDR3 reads CASRRRGTGDSPLHF. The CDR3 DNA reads TGTGCCAGCAGAAGGCGTGGGACAGGTGATTCACCCCTCCACTTT.

CDR3 sequence reads: CASGLSGRKNRTPLHF. The CDR3, as DNA: TGTGCTAGTGGTTTGTCAGGGAGGAAGAATAGGACACCCCTCCACTTT. The chain couples TRBV12-5 to TRBJ1-6; D might be TRBD1 (5 bases). Germline CDR1 reads LGHNT; CDR2 reads FRNRAP. CDR3 size: 16 residues. V lost 2 bases to trimming and J lost 11 bases, with 19 bases between them.

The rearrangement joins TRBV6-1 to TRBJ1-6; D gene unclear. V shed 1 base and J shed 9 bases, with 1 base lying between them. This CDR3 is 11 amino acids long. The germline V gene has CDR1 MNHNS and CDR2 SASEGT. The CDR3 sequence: CASSEGSPLHF. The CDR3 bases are TGTGCCAGCAGTGAAGGTTCACCCCTCCACTTT.

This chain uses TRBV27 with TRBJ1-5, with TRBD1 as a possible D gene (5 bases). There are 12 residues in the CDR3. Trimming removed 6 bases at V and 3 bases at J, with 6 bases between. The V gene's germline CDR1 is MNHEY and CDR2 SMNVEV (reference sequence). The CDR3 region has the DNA TGTGCCAGCAGGACAGCCAATCAGCCCCAGCATTTT. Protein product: CASRTANQPQHF.

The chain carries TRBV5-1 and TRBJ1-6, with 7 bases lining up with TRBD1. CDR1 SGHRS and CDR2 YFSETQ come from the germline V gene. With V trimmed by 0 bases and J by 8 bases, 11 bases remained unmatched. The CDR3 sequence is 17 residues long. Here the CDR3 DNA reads TGCGCCAGCAGCTTGGTCCTAGGGGGGGACAGCCATTCACCCCTCCACTTT. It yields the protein CASSLVLGGDSHSPLHF. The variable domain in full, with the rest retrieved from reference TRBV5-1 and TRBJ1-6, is KAGVTQTPRYLIKTRGQQVTLSCSPISGHRSVSWYQQTPGQGLQFLFEYFSETQRNKGNFPGRFSGRQFSNSRSEMNVSTLELGDSALYLCASSLVLGGDSHSPLHFGNGTRLTVT.

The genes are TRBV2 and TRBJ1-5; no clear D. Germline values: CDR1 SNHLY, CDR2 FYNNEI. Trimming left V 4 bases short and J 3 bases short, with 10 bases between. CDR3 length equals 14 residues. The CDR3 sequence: CASSGRMINQPQHF. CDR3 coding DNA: TGTGCCAGCAGTGGTAGGATGATCAATCAGCCCCAGCATTTT.

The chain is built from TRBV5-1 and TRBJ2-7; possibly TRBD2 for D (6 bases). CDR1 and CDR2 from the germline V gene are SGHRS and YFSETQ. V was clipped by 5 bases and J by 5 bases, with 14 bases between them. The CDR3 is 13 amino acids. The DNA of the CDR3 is TGCGCCAGCAGACCCCGGGGGAACCACGAGCAGTACTTC. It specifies CASRPRGNHEQYF.

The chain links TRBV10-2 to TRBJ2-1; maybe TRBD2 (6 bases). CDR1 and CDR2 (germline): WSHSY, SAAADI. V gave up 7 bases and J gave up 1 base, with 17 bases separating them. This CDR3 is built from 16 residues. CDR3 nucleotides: TGCGCCAGCATGATAGGAGGGAGAATGTCCTACAATGAGCAGTTCTTC. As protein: CASMIGGRMSYNEQFF.

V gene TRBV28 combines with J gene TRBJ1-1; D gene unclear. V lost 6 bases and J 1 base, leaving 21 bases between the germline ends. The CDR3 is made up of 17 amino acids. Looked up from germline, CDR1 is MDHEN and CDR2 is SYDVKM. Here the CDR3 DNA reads TGTGCCAGCAGCCTACTCCTTTTGGGTCGGGCGAACACTGAAGCTTTCTTT. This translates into CASSLLLLGRANTEAFF.

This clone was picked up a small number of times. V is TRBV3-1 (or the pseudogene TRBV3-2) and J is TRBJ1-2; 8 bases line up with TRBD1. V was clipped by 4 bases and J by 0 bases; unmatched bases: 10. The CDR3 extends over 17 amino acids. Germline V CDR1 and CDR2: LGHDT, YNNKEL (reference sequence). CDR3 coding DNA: TGTGCCAGCAGCCCGACAGGGGCGCCCATTTCTAACTATGGCTACACCTTC. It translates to CASSPTGAPISNYGYTF.

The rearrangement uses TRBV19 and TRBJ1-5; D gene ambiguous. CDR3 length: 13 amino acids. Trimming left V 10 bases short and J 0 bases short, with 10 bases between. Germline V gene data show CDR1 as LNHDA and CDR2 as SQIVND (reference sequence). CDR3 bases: TGTGCCACTGAGGGAAATAGCAATCAGCCCCAGCATTTT. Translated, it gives CATEGNSNQPQHF.

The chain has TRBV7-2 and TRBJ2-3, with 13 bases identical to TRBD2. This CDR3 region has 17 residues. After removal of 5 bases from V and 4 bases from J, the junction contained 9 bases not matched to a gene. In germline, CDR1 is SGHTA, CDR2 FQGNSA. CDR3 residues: CASSTSILAGGPDTQYF. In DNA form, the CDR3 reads TGTGCCAGCAGCACCTCTATACTAGCGGGGGGGCCAGATACGCAGTATTTT.